Each of the 7 T cell receptor beta chains below was sequenced from the same sample in a study of neurological immune-mediated disorders. TCRdb passed the 5' RACE reads through MiXCR, listing each CDR3 protein once. The sample includes some 54,000 distinct CDR3 sequences, 9.5% to 12% of them seen just once. The time point: longitudinal time-point 1 (baseline). Sequencing used PBMCs. These receptors all come from a male donor with HTLV-1-associated myelopathy (HAM/TSP).

This clonotype was observed at least ten times. V gene TRBV20-1 combines with J gene TRBJ2-7; D gene uncertain. Germline V gene sequence: CDR1 DFQATT, CDR2 SNEGSKA (reference sequence). V gave up 3 bases and J gave up 6 bases, with 9 bases separating them. The CDR3 contains 11 residues. The CDR3 region is CSASQILEQYF. DNA of the CDR3: TGCAGTGCTAGTCAAATCCTCGAGCAGTACTTC.

This clonotype showed up many times. V gene TRBV5-1 combines with J gene TRBJ1-1; tentative D call: TRBD1 (5 bases). The germline V gene has CDR1 SGHRS and CDR2 YFSETQ. The CDR3 length is 14 residues. Between the trimmed V and J ends, which lost 1 base and 2 bases, there was a span of 9 bases. The CDR3 sequence is CASSLQGANTEAFF. The DNA for the CDR3 is TGCGCCAGCAGCTTGCAAGGGGCTAACACTGAAGCTTTCTTT.

The table lists this clonotype with many counts. V usage is TRBV20-1 and J usage is TRBJ2-1, with D hard to call. Trimming cost V 0 bases and J 5 bases, with 8 bases left between them. The CDR3 contains 13 residues. CDR1 and CDR2 from the germline V gene are DFQATT and SNEGSKA (reference sequence). CDR3 DNA: TGCAGTGCTAGAGATCTAGGTAACAATGAGCAGTTCTTC. Protein product: CSARDLGNNEQFF.

At least ten counts were recorded for this clonotype. J is TRBJ1-5 and V is TRBV18, with 9 nucleotides matching TRBD1. CDR1 is KGHSH, CDR2 LQKENI, per germline. This CDR3 is 15 amino acids long. Losses at the gene ends were 6 bases for V and 7 bases for J; bases not matched to a gene: 10. CDR3 residues: CASSPGQGLGQPQHF. The CDR3 DNA reads as TGTGCCAGCTCCCCGGGACAGGGTTTGGGGCAGCCCCAGCATTTT. The entire variable domain, with the rest obtained from reference TRBV18 and TRBJ1-5, is as follows: NAGVMQNPRHLVRRRGQEARLRCSPMKGHSHVYWYRQLPEEGLKFMVYLQKENIIDESGMPKERFSAEFPKEGPSILRIQQVVRGDSAAYFCASSPGQGLGQPQHFGDGTRLSIL.

This rearrangement joins TRBV20-1 to TRBJ1-1; TRBD1 agrees at 8 bases. The V gene end was trimmed by 6 bases and the J gene end by 4 bases; junction bases not matched to a gene: 4. Germline-derived CDR1 and CDR2 are DFQATT and SNEGSKA (reference sequence). This CDR3 spans 12 amino acids. The CDR3 DNA is TGCAGTGCACCGGACAGGGCCACTGAAGCTTTCTTT. This translates into CSAPDRATEAFF.

Many counts were recorded for this clonotype. The gene calls are TRBV11-2 and TRBJ1-2; 11 nucleotides line up with TRBD1. V trimming: 5 bases; J trimming: 8 bases; junction bases outside the gene matches: 10. The CDR3 runs to 15 residues. From germline, CDR1 is SGHAT and CDR2 FQNNGV. CDR3 protein: CASSITRTGGDGYTF. The DNA for the CDR3 is TGTGCCAGCAGCATCACCCGGACAGGGGGCGACGGCTACACCTTC.

This clonotype appeared many times. The chain couples TRBV10-3 to TRBJ2-2; the match to TRBD1 covers 11 bases. This CDR3 has 16 residues. Germline trimming cut 0 bases from V and 6 bases from J; bases unmatched to any gene: 3. Per germline, CDR1 ENHRY and CDR2 SYGVKD. CDR3 DNA: TGTGCCATCAGTGAGTCTGGACAGGGGGCGTCCGGGGAGCTGTTTTTT. Protein sequence: CAISESGQGASGELFF.